There are many counts of the clone carrying this T cell receptor beta chain. Germline lookup yields CDR1 DFQATT and CDR2 SNEGSKA (reference sequence). With 3 bases clipped from V and 4 bases from J, the junction kept 4 bases outside the gene matches. This CDR3 contains 13 residues. These data come from a study of neurological immune-mediated disorders. The method for making cDNA was 5'RACE, and it used 10-nucleotide random UMIs. One entry per CDR3 protein results from TCRdb running MiXCR on the 5' RACE reads. The sample has some 50,000 distinct CDR3 sequences, around 1.9% seen once; the top ten hold 2% to 2.5%.

This TCR came from a woman aged 35 to 49 with multiple sclerosis. The rearrangement joins TRBV20-1 to TRBJ1-2; TRBD1 aligns across 8 bases. The sequencing sample was made of PBMCs. In DNA form, the CDR3 reads TGCAGTGCTAGCAAGACAGGGGCCTATGGCTACACCTTC. This gives the protein CSASKTGAYGYTF.